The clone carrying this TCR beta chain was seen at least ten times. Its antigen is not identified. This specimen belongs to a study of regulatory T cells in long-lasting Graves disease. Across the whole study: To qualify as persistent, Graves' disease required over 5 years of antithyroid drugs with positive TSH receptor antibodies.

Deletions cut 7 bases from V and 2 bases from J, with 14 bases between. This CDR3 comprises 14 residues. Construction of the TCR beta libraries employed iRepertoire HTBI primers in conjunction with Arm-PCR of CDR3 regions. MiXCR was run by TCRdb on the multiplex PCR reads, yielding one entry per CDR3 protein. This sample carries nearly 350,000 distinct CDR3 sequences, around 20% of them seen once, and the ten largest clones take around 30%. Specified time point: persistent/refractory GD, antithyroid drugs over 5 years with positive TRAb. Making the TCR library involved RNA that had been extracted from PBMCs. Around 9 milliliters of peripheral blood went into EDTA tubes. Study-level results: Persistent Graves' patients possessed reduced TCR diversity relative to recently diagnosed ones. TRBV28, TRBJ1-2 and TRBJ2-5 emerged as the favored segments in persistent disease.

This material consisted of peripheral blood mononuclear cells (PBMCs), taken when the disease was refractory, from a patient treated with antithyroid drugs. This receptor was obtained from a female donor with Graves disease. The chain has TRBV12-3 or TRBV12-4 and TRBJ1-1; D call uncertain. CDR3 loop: CASTTEQRNTEAFF. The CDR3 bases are TGTGCCAGCACCACGGAACAAAGAAACACTGAAGCTTTCTTT.